One and the same sample provided the 20 T cell receptor beta chains below, sequenced in a study of cytomegalovirus exposure and HLA in healthy donors. The PCR had 60 Vbeta and 13 Jbeta primers. Assay used: immunoSEQ multiplex PCR; TCRdb lists only in-frame clones, some missing. Among about 140,000 clones listed, over 70% were seen once. Specimen: PBMCs. The origin of the receptors is a man in his forties in good health and CMV-seropositive.

V is TRBV7-6 and J is TRBJ1-4; perhaps TRBD1 as D (5 bases). Germline values: CDR1 SGHVS, CDR2 FNYEAQ. This CDR3 contains 15 residues. Trimming cost V 1 base and J 5 bases, with 11 bases left between them. The DNA for the CDR3 is TGTGCCAGCAGCTTAGGAACGGGGGTAAATGAAAAACTGTTTTTT. Its protein is CASSLGTGVNEKLFF. The whole variable domain, remainder taken from reference TRBV7-6 and TRBJ1-4, is GAGVSQSPRYKVTKRGQDVALRCDPISGHVSLYWYRQALGQGPEFLTYFNYEAQQDKSGLPNDRFSAERPEGSISTLTIQRTEQRDSAMYRCASSLGTGVNEKLFFGSGTQLSVL.

This chain links TRBV14 with TRBJ1-4; D is unresolved. V dropped 4 bases and J dropped 10 bases, with 16 bases sitting between them. CDR1 is SGHDN, CDR2 FVKESK, per germline. CDR3 size: 14 residues. CDR3 loop: CASSPTSGVGKLFF. The CDR3 DNA is TGTGCCAGCAGCCCGACCAGCGGCGTGGGAAAACTGTTTTTT.

The V gene is TRBV6-5, the J gene TRBJ1-1; weak D call: TRBD1 (6 bases). Trimming cost V 6 bases and J 1 base, with 9 bases left between them. The CDR3 extends over 13 amino acids. Germline CDR1 and CDR2: MNHEY and SVGAGI. The CDR3 DNA reads as TGTGCCAGCAGACAGGGCACGAACACTGAAGCTTTCTTT. Translating gives CASRQGTNTEAFF.

This rearrangement joins TRBV28 to TRBJ1-5; D uncertain. V dropped 8 bases and J dropped 5 bases, with 16 bases sitting between them. CDR3 length equals 14 residues. The germline V gene has CDR1 MDHEN and CDR2 SYDVKM. Here the CDR3 reads CASHGAGIDQPQHF. In DNA, the CDR3 is TGTGCCAGCCACGGTGCGGGGATAGATCAGCCCCAGCATTTT.

This clone was recorded a few times. The chain carries TRBV5-4 and TRBJ2-1; D may be TRBD2 (6 bases). The CDR3 is made up of 13 amino acids. V lost 7 bases and J lost 4, with 12 bases in between. The germline gives CDR1 SGHNT, CDR2 YYREEE (reference sequence). The CDR3 spells CASGTPQYNEQFF. The DNA of the CDR3 is TGTGCCAGCGGGACTCCCCAATACAATGAGCAGTTCTTC.

The V and J genes are TRBV7-2 and TRBJ1-2, with 7 bases that match TRBD1. This CDR3 comprises 13 residues. CDR1 is SGHTA, CDR2 FQGNSA, per germline. The junction had 9 bases not matched to a gene; V was cut back by 5 bases and J by 9 bases. CDR3 nucleotide sequence: TGTGCCAGCAGCGTCCGGGACAGAGGAAGCTACACCTTC. This encodes CASSVRDRGSYTF. Drawing the rest from reference TRBV7-2 and TRBJ1-2, the complete variable domain is GAGVSQSPSNKVTEKGKDVELRCDPISGHTALYWYRQSLGQGLEFLIYFQGNSAPDKSGLPSDRFSAERTGGSVSTLTIQRTQQEDSAVYLCASSVRDRGSYTFGSGTRLTVV.

V is TRBV7-6 and J is TRBJ2-1; D gene uncertain. V lost 1 base and J 7 bases, leaving 17 bases between the germline ends. The CDR3 length is 16 residues. Looked up from germline, CDR1 is SGHVS and CDR2 is FNYEAQ. The CDR3 DNA reads as TGTGCCAGCAGCTTAGAATGGGCCCCAGGCGTGAATGAGCAGTTCTTC. The encoded protein is CASSLEWAPGVNEQFF.

The count of this clone is one. This chain uses TRBV27 with TRBJ2-5; TRBD2 is a possible D gene (6 bases). This CDR3 region has 14 residues. The V gene lost 4 bases and the J gene lost 7 bases, with 16 bases spanning the gap. Germline CDR1 is MNHEY and CDR2 is SMNVEV (reference sequence). For the CDR3, the DNA is TGTGCCAGCAGTTCCCTAGGGGTGGGGGGGACCCAGTACTTC. Translating it yields CASSSLGVGGTQYF.

The V gene is TRBV19, the J gene TRBJ1-2; D remains unclear. Germline CDR1 is LNHDA and CDR2 is SQIVND (reference sequence). Trimming removed 7 bases from V and 2 bases from J, with 14 bases in between. The CDR3 runs to 14 residues. Written as DNA, the CDR3 is TGTGCCAGTAAATTCAACAGAGCAAACTATGGCTACACCTTC. Protein: CASKFNRANYGYTF.

The gene calls are TRBV5-8 and TRBJ1-1, with D tentatively TRBD1 (5 bases). Germline-derived CDR1 and CDR2 are SGHTS and YDEGEE. This CDR3 comprises 14 residues. V lost 4 bases and J 7 bases, leaving 17 bases between the germline ends. The CDR3 loop reads CASSTGRGSIEAFF. As DNA, the CDR3 is TGTGCCAGCAGCACCGGACGGGGGAGCATTGAAGCTTTCTTT.

The chain combines TRBV28 with TRBJ2-5; 9 bases are shared with TRBD1. J gave up 5 bases and V 4 bases, and 5 bases lay outside the gene matches. The CDR3 is 14 residues long. Germline V gene sequence: CDR1 MDHEN, CDR2 SYDVKM. The CDR3 DNA reads TGTGCCAGCAGTTCGGGACAGGGCAGTGAGACCCAGTACTTC. Its protein is CASSSGQGSETQYF.

The chain combines TRBV7-6 with TRBJ2-7; the match to TRBD1 covers 7 bases. The V segment lost 5 bases and the J segment 5 bases; nucleotides outside the gene matches: 6. CDR1 and CDR2 (germline): SGHVS, FNYEAQ. This CDR3 has 13 residues. For the CDR3, the DNA is TGTGCCAGCAGCCCGGGACAGAGGAACGAGCAGTACTTC. This codes for CASSPGQRNEQYF.

J is TRBJ1-1 and V is TRBV6-5; a weak D match, TRBD1 (5 bases). Trimming pared 4 bases from V and 4 bases from J, leaving 13 bases between. Germline CDR1 and CDR2: MNHEY and SVGAGI. The CDR3 runs to 14 residues. The CDR3 reads CASSLRGTGTEAFF. CDR3 DNA: TGTGCCAGCAGTTTACGGGGGACTGGCACTGAAGCTTTCTTT.

CDR3 sequence (DNA): TGCGCCAGCAGCCAATCGACAGGGGATCTGAAATTGCGGGGTTATAACTACGAGCAGTACTTC. Translated, it gives CASSQSTGDLKLRGYNYEQYF. The chain combines TRBV4-3 with TRBJ2-7, with 8 positions matching TRBD1. The CDR3 runs to 21 residues. The V and J ends lost 2 bases and 3 bases, in that order; junction bases with no gene match: 24. CDR1 is LGHNA, CDR2 YSLEER, per germline.

This chain links TRBV5-1 with TRBJ1-6; D is undetermined. The CDR3 is made up of 16 amino acids. Germline-derived CDR1 and CDR2 are SGHRS and YFSETQ. V was pared by 4 bases and J by 7 bases, with 18 bases between. The CDR3 here is CASSLASGLSNSPLHF. CDR3 nucleotide sequence: TGCGCCAGCAGCCTAGCCTCTGGCCTTTCCAATTCACCCCTCCACTTT.

This CDR3 is CASGTWGQGFKPLHF. The CDR3 DNA sequence: TGTGCCAGCGGTACCTGGGGACAGGGATTTAAGCCCCTCCACTTT. V usage is TRBV27 and J usage is TRBJ1-6; 9 bases line up with TRBD1. The CDR3 contains 15 residues. Germline assignment: CDR1 MNHEY and CDR2 SMNVEV (reference sequence). V was pared by 8 bases and J by 13 bases, with 15 bases of the junction left unmatched.

The rearrangement links TRBV9 to TRBJ1-4; 9 nucleotides match TRBD1. V shed 4 bases and J 7 bases; nucleotides not matched to a gene: 8. The length of the CDR3 is 15 residues. Looked up from germline, CDR1 is SGDLS and CDR2 is YYNGEE. CDR3 coding DNA: TGTGCCAGCAGCTCCGCCGGGACAGGGACTGAAAAACTGTTTTTT. Residues: CASSSAGTGTEKLFF.

The chain has TRBV7-3 and TRBJ1-2, with TRBD1 matching over 7 bases. Germline CDR1 SGHTA, CDR2 FQGTGA. This CDR3 comprises 13 residues. Losses at the gene ends were 5 bases for V and 7 bases for J; bases not matched to a gene: 7. This CDR3 is CASSPTGKGGYTF. The CDR3 DNA reads as TGTGCCAGCAGCCCGACAGGGAAGGGTGGCTACACCTTC. Together with reference TRBV7-3 and TRBJ1-2, the CDR3 gives the full variable domain: GAGVSQTPSNKVTEKGKYVELRCDPISGHTALYWYRQSLGQGPEFLIYFQGTGAADDSGLPNDRFFAVRPEGSVSTLKIQRTERGDSAVYLCASSPTGKGGYTFGSGTRLTVV.

The chain couples TRBV18 to TRBJ2-2; 8 bases align to TRBD1. V lost 3 bases and J lost 1; bases outside the gene matches: 4. Germline V CDR1 and CDR2: KGHSH, LQKENI. The CDR3 has 16 residues. CDR3 coding DNA: TGTGCCAGCTCACCTACCGGGACAGGGAACACCGGGGAGCTGTTTTTT. This gives the protein CASSPTGTGNTGELFF.

The rearrangement uses TRBV4-3 and TRBJ2-2, with 7 bases aligning to TRBD1. Germline V gives CDR1 LGHNA, CDR2 YSLEER. The V and J ends lost 2 bases and 0 bases, in that order; junction bases with no gene match: 6. The CDR3 is 17 residues long. CDR3 protein: CASSQSLDRTNTGELFF. The CDR3 DNA reads as TGCGCCAGCAGCCAAAGCCTGGACAGGACGAACACCGGGGAGCTGTTTTTT.